This TCR beta chain was retrieved from a study of shared clonotypes between healthy human individuals. Trimming removed 0 bases from V and 4 bases from J, with 13 bases in between. From germline, CDR1 is SGHDT and CDR2 YYEEEE. The CDR3 is 15 residues long. The method was immunoSEQ multiplex PCR; TCRdb's version includes in-frame clones alone and lacks a portion of them. The sample holds 2 million to 2.5 million clones, 95% seen once. This sequence originates from a young man in good health. The sequenced sample was naive CD4+ T cells sorted from blood. Subset denoted: CD45RA+ positively selected. The J gene is TRBJ1-2, the V gene TRBV5-6; tentatively, D is TRBD1 (5 bases). The CDR3 DNA reads TGTGCCAGCAGCTTGGTGACTGGGGGTGGCTATGGCTACACCTTC. Protein sequence: CASSLVTGGGYGYTF.